The source of this TCR beta chain is a study of cytomegalovirus exposure and HLA in healthy donors. The sample holds a few counts of this clone. Its antigen is not identified. Primers: 60 Vbeta forward and 13 Jbeta reverse. The method was immunoSEQ multiplex PCR; TCRdb's version includes in-frame clones alone and lacks a portion of them. This table holds around 63,000 clones, over 70% found once. V lost 4 bases, J lost 4 bases, and 11 bases stayed unmatched. CDR1 and CDR2 from the germline V gene are SGHNT and YYREEE (reference sequence). CDR3 length equals 16 residues. Study-level results: Rare TCR sequences predominated, though certain public TCRs were found in many donors. Differences between HLA loci emerged in a later analysis of TCR association rates, with DRB1 most and HLA-C fewest.

V usage is TRBV5-4 and J usage is TRBJ2-1; 7 nucleotides match TRBD1. Material for sequencing was PBMCs. The receptor was derived from a man in his sixties in good health and CMV-seropositive. The CDR3 protein is CASSTGGTARYNEQFF. CDR3 in DNA: TGTGCCAGCAGCACCGGTGGGACAGCCAGATACAATGAGCAGTTCTTC.